A selection of T cell receptor beta chains follows, all from one sample in a study of CD8+ T cells in alopecia areata. The table came from immunoSEQ multiplex PCR; TCRdb's copy has only in-frame clones and leaves some out. The table records about 190,000 clones, 60% to 70% of them present only once. The sequences come from CD4+ T cells sorted from blood, collected at week 4, from a patient treated with tofacitinib. These receptor sequences come from a human donor with alopecia areata. CDR3s include the opening cysteine and the closing phenylalanine or tryptophan. A D gene is named only where the DNA matches it firmly. A row's size may be missing; if present it is once, few, many or a size class.

TRBJ2-5,few,TRBV29-1,TRBD2,TGCAGCGTTGACGGACTAGATAGAGAGACCCAGTACTTC,CSVDGLDRETQYF
TRBJ2-5,-,TRBV15,-,TGTGCCACCAGCAAGGTGGTAAGGTACCAAGAGACCCAGTACTTC,CATSKVVRYQETQYF
TRBJ2-7,-,TRBV5-6,-,TGTGCCAGCAGCTTTACAGGTTCCTACGAGCAGTACTTC,CASSFTGSYEQYF
TRBJ2-4,-,TRBV29-1,TRBD2,TGCAGCGTTGATTCGACTAGCGGGAGGCCCCCCCTAGCCAAAAACATTCAGTACTTC,CSVDSTSGRPPLAKNIQYF
TRBJ2-4,-,TRBV2,TRBD2,TGTGCCAGCAGTGAAGCCGCTTGGACTAGCGGAAACATTCAGTACTTC,CASSEAAWTSGNIQYF
TRBJ2-3,-,TRBV11-2,-,TGTGCCAGCAGCCGTCCCACAGGCCACACAGATACGCAGTATTTT,CASSRPTGHTDTQYF
TRBJ2-5,few,TRBV10-3,TRBD2,TGTGCCACCAACGCCCCAGGTAGCGGGAGGTCACAAGAGACCCAGTACTTC,CATNAPGSGRSQETQYF
TRBJ2-4,once,TRBV25-1,-,TGTGCCAGTGGGCGGGGTCGGACGGGTCAGTACTTC,CASGRGRTGQYF
TRBJ1-3,few,TRBV28,-,TGTGCCACCGGAGCCACGAACACCATATATTTT,CATGATNTIYF
TRBJ1-1,-,TRBV23-1,TRBD1,TGCGCCAGCAGGACAGGGCCCATGAACACTGAAGCTTTCTTT,CASRTGPMNTEAFF
TRBJ1-3,-,TRBV2,-,TGTGCCAGCAGTAATGGGAGGTTCTCTGGAAACACCATATATTTT,CASSNGRFSGNTIYF
TRBJ1-2,-,TRBV2,-,TGTGCCAGCAGGGGGGACAACTATGGCTACACCTTC,CASRGDNYGYTF
TRBJ2-7,-,TRBV7-8,TRBD1,TGTGCCAGCAGGCGTACAGGGGACGAGCAGTACTTC,CASRRTGDEQYF
TRBJ2-5,few,TRBV5-1,TRBD2,TGCGCCAGCAGCTCGGGACTAGCGGGAGGGGTCGCAGAGACCCAGTACTTC,CASSSGLAGGVAETQYF
TRBJ2-6,few,TRBV29-1,-,TGCAGCGTCGCGGGACCTCGGGTGTATGGGGCCAACGTCCTGACTTTC,CSVAGPRVYGANVLTF
TRBJ2-1,-,TRBV29-1,-,TGCAGCGTTGATTGGGGCCGGGGCAACCAGCAGTTCTTC,CSVDWGRGNQQFF
TRBJ2-7,-,TRBV2,TRBD1,TGTGCCAGCAGTGAGGGCTGGGACAGTCGCTACGAGCAGTACTTC,CASSEGWDSRYEQYF
TRBJ2-5,-,TRBV28,TRBD2,TGTGCCAGCAGTTTCGGCGGGAGGAAGACCCAGTACTTC,CASSFGGRKTQYF
TRBJ2-7,-,TRBV7-8,-,TGTGCCAGCAGGGAATCAGGGTCCTCTGGCGAGCAGTACTTC,CASRESGSSGEQYF
TRBJ2-2,-,TRBV6-5,TRBD2,TGTGCCAGCAGTTACCTAGCGGGAAAGACCGGGGAGCTGTTTTTT,CASSYLAGKTGELFF
TRBJ2-1,-,TRBV7-2,TRBD2,TGTGCCAGCAGCTTAGGACTAGCGGGGACCAATGAGCAGTTCTTC,CASSLGLAGTNEQFF
TRBJ2-2,-,TRBV11-2,TRBD1,TGTGCCAGCAGCCTGCTAGGGTTCAGGGGGCTATCCGGGGAGCTGTTTTTT,CASSLLGFRGLSGELFF
TRBJ1-2,once,TRBV29-1,-,TGCAGCGTTGACTCAGGGAGGCAGAACTATGGCTACACCTTC,CSVDSGRQNYGYTF
TRBJ2-5,-,TRBV20-1,-,TGCAGTGCTCAGGGCCGGGAGACCCAGTACTTC,CSAQGRETQYF
TRBJ1-2,-,TRBV27,-,TGTGCCAGCAGACGGACAGCTAACTATGGCTACACCTTC,CASRRTANYGYTF
TRBJ2-1,few,TRBV6-1,TRBD1,TGTGCCAGCAGTGAAACCGGGACAGGGAGAAATGAGCAGTTCTTC,CASSETGTGRNEQFF
TRBJ2-3,once,TRBV27,TRBD2,TGTGCCAGCAGTCCAGTAGCGGGAACAGATACGCAGTATTTT,CASSPVAGTDTQYF
TRBJ2-7,few,TRBV29-1,TRBD1,TGCAGCGTTCATGGGACAGGGGCCTACGAGCAGTACTTC,CSVHGTGAYEQYF
TRBJ2-7,-,TRBV7-2,TRBD1,TGTGCCAGCAGCTTAGGGACAGGCCCCTACGAGCAGTACTTC,CASSLGTGPYEQYF
TRBJ2-7,-,TRBV28,TRBD1,TGTGCCAGCAGTTTCGGTGGCAGGGGGCAGTCCTACGAGCAGTACTTC,CASSFGGRGQSYEQYF
TRBJ1-3,few,TRBV7-9,-,TGTGCCAGCAGCTCTCTCCCGACCAGGGGAGGAAACACCATATATTTT,CASSSLPTRGGNTIYF
TRBJ2-5,-,TRBV30,-,TGTGCCTGGACCCCCTGGGGGCTTGGAGAGACCCAGTACTTC,CAWTPWGLGETQYF
TRBJ2-3,-,TRBV29-1,-,TGCAGCGTTGAGAAGGGAGTTACTAGCACAGATACGCAGTATTTT,CSVEKGVTSTDTQYF
TRBJ2-7,-,TRBV27,-,TGTGCCAGCAGACCCCCGACCGCGGGCTCCAGCCCCTACGAGCAGTACTTC,CASRPPTAGSSPYEQYF
TRBJ2-5,-,TRBV11-2,-,TGTGCCAGCAGCTTAGGGGCGACGGCGGAGACCCAGTACTTC,CASSLGATAETQYF
TRBJ1-2,-,TRBV29-1,-,TGCAGCGTTGTGAGGACCTATGGCTACACCTTC,CSVVRTYGYTF
TRBJ2-7,-,TRBV19,TRBD2,TGTGCCAGTAGTACTCTAGCGGGAGTGGCGTACGAGCAGTACTTC,CASSTLAGVAYEQYF
TRBJ2-3,once,TRBV5-1,-,TGCGCCAGCAGCTTTTTAGGACACGGCCGAACCGAAGATACGCAGTATTTT,CASSFLGHGRTEDTQYF
TRBJ2-7,few,TRBV29-1,-,TGTTTTAGGGACACATTCTTCTACGAGCAGTACTTC,CFRDTFFYEQYF
TRBJ2-3,-,TRBV7-2,-,TGTGCCAGCAGCCCACCGGCAGATACGCAGTATTTT,CASSPPADTQYF